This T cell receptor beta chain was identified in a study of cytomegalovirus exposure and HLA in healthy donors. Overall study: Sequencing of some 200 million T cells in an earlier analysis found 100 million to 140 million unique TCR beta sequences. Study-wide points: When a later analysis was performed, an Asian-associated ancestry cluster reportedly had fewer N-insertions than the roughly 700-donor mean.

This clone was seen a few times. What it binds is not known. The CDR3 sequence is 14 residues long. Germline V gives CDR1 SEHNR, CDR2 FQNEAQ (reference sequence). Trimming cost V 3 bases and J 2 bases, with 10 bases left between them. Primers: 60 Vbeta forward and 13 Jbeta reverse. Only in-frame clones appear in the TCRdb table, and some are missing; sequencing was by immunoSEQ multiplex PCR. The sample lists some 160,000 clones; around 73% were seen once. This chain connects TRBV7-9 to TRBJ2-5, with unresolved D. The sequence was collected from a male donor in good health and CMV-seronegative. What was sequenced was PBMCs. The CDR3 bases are TGTGCCAGCAGCTTGTCCGCAGGACAAGAGACCCAGTACTTC. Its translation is CASSLSAGQETQYF.